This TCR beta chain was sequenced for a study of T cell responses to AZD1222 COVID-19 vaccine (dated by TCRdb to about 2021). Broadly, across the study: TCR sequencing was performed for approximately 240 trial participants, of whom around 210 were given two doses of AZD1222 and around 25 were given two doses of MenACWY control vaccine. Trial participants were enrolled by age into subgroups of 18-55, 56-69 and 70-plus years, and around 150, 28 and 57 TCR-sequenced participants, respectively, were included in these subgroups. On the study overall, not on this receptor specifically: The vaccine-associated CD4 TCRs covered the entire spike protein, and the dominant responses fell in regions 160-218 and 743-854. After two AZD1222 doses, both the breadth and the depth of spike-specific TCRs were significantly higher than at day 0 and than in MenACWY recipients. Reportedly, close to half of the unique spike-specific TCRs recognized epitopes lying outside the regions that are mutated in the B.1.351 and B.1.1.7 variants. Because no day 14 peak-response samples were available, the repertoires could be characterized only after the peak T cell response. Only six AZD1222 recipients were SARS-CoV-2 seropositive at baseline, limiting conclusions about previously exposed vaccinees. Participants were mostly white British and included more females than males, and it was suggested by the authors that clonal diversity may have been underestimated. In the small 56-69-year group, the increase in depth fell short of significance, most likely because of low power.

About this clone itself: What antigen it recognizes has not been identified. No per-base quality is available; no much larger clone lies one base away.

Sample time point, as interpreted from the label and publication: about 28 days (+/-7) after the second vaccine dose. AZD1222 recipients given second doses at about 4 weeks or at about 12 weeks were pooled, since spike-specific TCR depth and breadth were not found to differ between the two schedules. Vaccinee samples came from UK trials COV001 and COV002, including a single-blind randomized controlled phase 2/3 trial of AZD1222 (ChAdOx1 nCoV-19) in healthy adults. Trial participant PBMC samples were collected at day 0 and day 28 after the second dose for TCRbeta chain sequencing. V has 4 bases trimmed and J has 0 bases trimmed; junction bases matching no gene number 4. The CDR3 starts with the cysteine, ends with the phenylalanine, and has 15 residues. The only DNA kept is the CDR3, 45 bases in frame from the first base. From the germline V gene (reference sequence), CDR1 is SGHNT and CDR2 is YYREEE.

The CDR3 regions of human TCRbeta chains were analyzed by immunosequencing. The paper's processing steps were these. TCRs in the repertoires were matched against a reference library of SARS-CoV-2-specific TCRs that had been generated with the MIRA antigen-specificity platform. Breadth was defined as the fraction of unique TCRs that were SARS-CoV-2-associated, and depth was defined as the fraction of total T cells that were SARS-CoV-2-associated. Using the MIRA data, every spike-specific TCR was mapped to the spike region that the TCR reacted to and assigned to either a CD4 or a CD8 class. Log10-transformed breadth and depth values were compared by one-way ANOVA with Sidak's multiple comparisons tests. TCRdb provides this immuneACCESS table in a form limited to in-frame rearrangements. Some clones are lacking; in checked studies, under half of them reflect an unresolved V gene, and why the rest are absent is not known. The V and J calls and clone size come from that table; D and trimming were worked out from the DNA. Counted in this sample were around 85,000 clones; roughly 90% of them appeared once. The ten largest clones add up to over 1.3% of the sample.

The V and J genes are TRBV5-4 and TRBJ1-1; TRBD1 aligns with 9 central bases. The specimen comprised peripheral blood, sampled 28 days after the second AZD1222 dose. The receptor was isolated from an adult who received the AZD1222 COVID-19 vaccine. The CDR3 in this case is CASSGGQGMNTEAFF. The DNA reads TGTGCCAGCAGCGGGGGACAGGGAATGAACACTGAAGCTTTCTTT.